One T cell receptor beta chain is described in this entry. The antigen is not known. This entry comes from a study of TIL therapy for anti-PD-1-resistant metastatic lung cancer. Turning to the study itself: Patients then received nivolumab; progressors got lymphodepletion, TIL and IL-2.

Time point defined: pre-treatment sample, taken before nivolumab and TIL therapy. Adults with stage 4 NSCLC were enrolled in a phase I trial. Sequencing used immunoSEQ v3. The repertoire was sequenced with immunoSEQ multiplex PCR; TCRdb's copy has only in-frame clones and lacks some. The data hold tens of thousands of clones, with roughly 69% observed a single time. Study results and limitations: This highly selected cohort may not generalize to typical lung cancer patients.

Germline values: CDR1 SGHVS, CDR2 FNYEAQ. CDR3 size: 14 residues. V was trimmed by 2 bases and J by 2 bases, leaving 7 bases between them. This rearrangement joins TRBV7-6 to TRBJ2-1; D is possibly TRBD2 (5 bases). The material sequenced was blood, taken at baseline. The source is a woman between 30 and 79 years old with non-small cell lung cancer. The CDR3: CASSLSSAYNEQFF. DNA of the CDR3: TGTGCCAGCAGCTTAAGTAGCGCCTACAATGAGCAGTTCTTC.